This TCR beta chain was identified in a study of blood T cell repertoires in COVID-19. Sequenced by immunoSEQ multiplex PCR; TCRdb stores in-frame clones only, minus some. The sample includes around 470,000 clones, about 90% seen only once; the top ten take about 0.57%. This clone appeared a single time. Residents of about two dozen US areas, aged roughly 18 to 89 years, made up the participants. The CDR3 covers 17 residues. Germline values: CDR1 PRHDT, CDR2 FYEKMQ (reference sequence). V was pared by 2 bases and J by 3 bases, with 16 bases between. The clonotype comes from a young man who had recovered from COVID-19. This chain links TRBV13 with TRBJ1-4; D uncertain. The sample comprised PBMCs or T cells enriched from blood (not recorded which). In DNA form, the CDR3 reads TGTGCCAGCAGCTTAACCGGGGTAACTGGGCCTAATGAAAAACTGTTTTTT. It yields the protein CASSLTGVTGPNEKLFF. The entire variable domain, with the rest obtained from reference TRBV13 and TRBJ1-4, is as follows: AAGVIQSPRHLIKEKRETATLKCYPIPRHDTVYWYQQGPGQDPQFLISFYEKMQSDKGSIPDRFSAQQFSDYHSELNMSSLELGDSALYFCASSLTGVTGPNEKLFFGSGTQLSVL.